This TCR beta chain stems from a study of blood T cell repertoires in COVID-19. At the level of the study: Specimens from acute and convalescent COVID-19 originated in the United States, Italy and Spain. T cells, B-cell-depleted T cells, or PBMCs supplied cDNA or gDNA.

Germline CDR1 MNHEY, CDR2 SVGAGI. Trimming took 6 bases from V and 3 from J; bases not matched to a gene: 6. The CDR3 is 15 residues long. Original handling: The assay estimated nucleated cells by amplifying reference gene primers. Generated by immunoSEQ multiplex PCR, the TCRdb table keeps only in-frame clones and is missing some. That table furnishes V, J and clone size, whereas the DNA furnished D and trimming. The sample holds about 130,000 clones, roughly four fifths seen once. The chain uses TRBV6-5 and TRBJ1-1, with TRBD1 matching 11 bases. The clonotype was recovered from a man aged 55-75 years with acute or convalescent COVID-19. The sequencing sample was made of peripheral blood. CDR3 amino acids: CASRADRGRDTEAFF. Here the CDR3 DNA reads TGTGCCAGCAGAGCGGACAGGGGGCGGGACACTGAAGCTTTCTTT.